Detailed here is one T cell receptor beta chain. Its recognized antigen is unknown. Within one base of it there is no much larger clone, and no base qualities were kept. The record originates from a study of chemoradiotherapy in HPV16-positive cancers (dated 2022 in TCRdb). Study-wide context: Using functional T-cell assays on cells from a couple of HPV16-positive patients, the researchers defined candidate HPV-specific T-cell clones and common TCR motifs. The study asked whether T-cell immunity against the HPV oncoproteins E6 and E7 changes during chemoradiotherapy and whether it affects survival. The candidate HPV-specific TCRs and motifs were then tracked in TCR repertoires from over 85 patients with HPV-related cancers.

The method was the immunoSEQ multiplex PCR assay. TCRdb took over this immuneACCESS table, retaining in-frame rearrangements with V and J assigned. Such tables are incomplete; in checked studies, under half of the missing clones stem from an unresolved V gene, and the remainder is unexplained. This sample comprises several thousand clones, 78% of them detected only once. The top ten clonotypes cover 9% to 10% of the sample. Repertoires were sampled multiple times during chemoradiotherapy, which allowed clonal expansion in the tumor microenvironment to be followed. The investigation overall reported the following: The functional definition of HPV-specific T cells was derived from only a couple of HPV16-positive patients, and the survival association was reported for HPV16-positive patients. Expansion of candidate HPV-specific clones and E7-related TCR motifs was observed in the tumor microenvironment during treatment, whereas no such expansion was observed for non-HPV-specific T cells. In HPV16-positive patients, expansion of HPV-responsive T cells during chemoradiotherapy was found to be associated with improved recurrence-free survival.

This clonotype was sampled from a human donor with HPV-associated anogenital cancer. This material was collected from a patient who underwent chemoradiotherapy.

The nucleotides read TGTGCCAGCAGCTTAGCGGGGGGTATGGAGCAGTTCTTC. Its translation reads: CASSLAGGMEQFF. This sequence uses TRBV11-3 and TRBJ2-1, with 7 bases aligning to TRBD2. V trim: 1 base; J trim: 10 bases; unmatched bases: 4. Inclusive of the bounding cysteine and phenylalanine, the CDR3 is 13 residues long. Only the CDR3 portion is preserved as DNA: 39 bases, with reading frame beginning at the first base. CDR1 and CDR2 were assigned from the germline V gene as SGHNT and YENEEA.